Given below is one T cell receptor beta chain in context. The antigen is undetermined. This entry comes from a study of cytomegalovirus exposure and HLA in healthy donors. Whole-study findings and limits: The authors assumed roughly uniform sequencing depth across donors for presence/absence analyses. Rare TCR sequences predominated, though certain public TCRs were found in many donors.

The primer mix had 60 Vbeta and 13 Jbeta primers. Produced via immunoSEQ multiplex PCR; TCRdb's table is partial and in-frame only. The specimen's table records approximately 37,000 clones. The ends lost 5 bases at V and 10 bases at J; junction bases unmatched: 14. Germline V gene data show CDR1 as SGHNT and CDR2 as YYREEE (reference sequence). The CDR3 has 16 residues. Source material: PBMCs. The chain combines TRBV5-4 with TRBJ2-1; 11 bases agree with TRBD2. The origin of this receptor is a male donor in good health and CMV-seronegative. The CDR3 region has the DNA TGTGCCAGCAGGGACGGGATGCTAGCGGGGGGAGGGGAGCAGTTCTTC. This sequence encodes CASRDGMLAGGGEQFF.